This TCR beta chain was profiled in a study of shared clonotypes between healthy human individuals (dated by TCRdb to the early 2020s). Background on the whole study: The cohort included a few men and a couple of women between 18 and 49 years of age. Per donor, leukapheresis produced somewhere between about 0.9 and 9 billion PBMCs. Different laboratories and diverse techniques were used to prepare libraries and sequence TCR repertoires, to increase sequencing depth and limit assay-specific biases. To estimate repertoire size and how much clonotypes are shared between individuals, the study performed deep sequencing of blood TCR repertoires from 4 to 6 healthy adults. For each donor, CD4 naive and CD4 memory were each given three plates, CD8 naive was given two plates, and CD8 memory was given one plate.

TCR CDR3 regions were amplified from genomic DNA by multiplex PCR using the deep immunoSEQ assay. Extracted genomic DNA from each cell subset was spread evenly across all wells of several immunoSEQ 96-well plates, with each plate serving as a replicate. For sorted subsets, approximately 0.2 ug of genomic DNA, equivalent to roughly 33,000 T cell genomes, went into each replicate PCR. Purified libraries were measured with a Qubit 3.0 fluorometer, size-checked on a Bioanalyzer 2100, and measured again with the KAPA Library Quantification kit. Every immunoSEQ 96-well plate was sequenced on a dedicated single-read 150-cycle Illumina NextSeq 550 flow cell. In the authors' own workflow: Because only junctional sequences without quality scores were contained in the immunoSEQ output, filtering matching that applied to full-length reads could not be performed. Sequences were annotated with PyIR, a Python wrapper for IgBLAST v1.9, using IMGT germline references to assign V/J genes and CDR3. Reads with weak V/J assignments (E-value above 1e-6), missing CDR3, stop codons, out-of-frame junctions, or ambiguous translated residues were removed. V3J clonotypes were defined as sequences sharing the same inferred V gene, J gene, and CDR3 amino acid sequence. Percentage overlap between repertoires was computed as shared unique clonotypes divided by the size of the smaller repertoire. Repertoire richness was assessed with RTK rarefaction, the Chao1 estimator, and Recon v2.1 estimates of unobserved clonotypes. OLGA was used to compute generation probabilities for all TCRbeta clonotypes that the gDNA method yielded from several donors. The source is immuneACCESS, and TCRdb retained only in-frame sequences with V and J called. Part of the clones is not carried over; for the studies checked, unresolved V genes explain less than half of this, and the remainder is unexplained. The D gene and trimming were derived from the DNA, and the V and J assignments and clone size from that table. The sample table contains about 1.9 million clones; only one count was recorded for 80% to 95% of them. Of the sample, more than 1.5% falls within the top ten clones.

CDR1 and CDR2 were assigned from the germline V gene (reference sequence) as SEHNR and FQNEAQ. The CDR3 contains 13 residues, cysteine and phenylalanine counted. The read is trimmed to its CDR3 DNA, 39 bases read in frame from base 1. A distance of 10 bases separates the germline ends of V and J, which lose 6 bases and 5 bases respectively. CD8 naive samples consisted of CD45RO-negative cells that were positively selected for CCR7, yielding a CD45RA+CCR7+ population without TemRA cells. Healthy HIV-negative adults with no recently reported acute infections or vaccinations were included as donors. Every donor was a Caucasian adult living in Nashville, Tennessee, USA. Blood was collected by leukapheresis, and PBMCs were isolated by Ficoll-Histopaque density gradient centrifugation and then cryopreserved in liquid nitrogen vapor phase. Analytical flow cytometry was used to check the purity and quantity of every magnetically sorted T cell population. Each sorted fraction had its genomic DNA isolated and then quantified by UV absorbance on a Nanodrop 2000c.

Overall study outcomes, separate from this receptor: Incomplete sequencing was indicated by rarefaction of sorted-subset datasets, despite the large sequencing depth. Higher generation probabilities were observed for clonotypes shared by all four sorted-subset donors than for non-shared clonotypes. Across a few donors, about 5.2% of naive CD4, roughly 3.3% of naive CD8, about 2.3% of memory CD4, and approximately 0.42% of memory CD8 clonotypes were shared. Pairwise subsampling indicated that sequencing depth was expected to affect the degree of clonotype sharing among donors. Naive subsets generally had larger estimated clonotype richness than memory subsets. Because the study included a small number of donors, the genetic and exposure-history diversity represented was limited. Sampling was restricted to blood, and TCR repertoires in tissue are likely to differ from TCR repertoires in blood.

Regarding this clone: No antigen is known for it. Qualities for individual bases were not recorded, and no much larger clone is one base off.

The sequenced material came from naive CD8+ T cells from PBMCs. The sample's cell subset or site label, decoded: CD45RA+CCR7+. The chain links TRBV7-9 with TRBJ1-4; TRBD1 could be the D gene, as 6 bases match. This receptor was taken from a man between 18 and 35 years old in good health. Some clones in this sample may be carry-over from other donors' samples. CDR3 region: CASRTGTNEKLFF. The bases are TGTGCCAGCAGGACTGGGACAAATGAAAAACTGTTTTTT.